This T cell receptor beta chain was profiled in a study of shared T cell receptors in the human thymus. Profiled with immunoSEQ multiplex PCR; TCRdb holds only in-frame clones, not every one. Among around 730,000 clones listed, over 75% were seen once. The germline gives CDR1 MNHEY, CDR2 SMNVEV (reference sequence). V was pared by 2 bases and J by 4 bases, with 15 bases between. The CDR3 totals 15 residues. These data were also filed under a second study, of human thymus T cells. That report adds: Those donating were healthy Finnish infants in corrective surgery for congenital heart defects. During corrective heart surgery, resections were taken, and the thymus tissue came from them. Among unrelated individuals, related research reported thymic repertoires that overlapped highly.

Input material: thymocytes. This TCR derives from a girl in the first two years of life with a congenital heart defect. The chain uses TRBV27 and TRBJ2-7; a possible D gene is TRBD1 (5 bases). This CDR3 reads CASSLEAAGWYEQYF. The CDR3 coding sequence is TGTGCCAGCAGTTTAGAGGCCGCAGGGTGGTACGAGCAGTACTTC.